The text below deals with one TCR beta chain. Its antigen is currently not known. There are no base qualities to consult, and no much larger clone falls within one base. The germline V gene (reference sequence) yields LNHNV for CDR1 and YYDKDF for CDR2. Between the V and J ends, shortened by 6 bases and 6 bases respectively, the junction contains 18 bases. Its CDR3 holds 15 amino acids, cysteine through phenylalanine. The retained sequence is limited to the CDR3, 45 bases, with the frame set at the first base. For the CD8 naive samples, CD45RO-negative cells were positively selected for CCR7, yielding a CD45RA+CCR7+ population from which TemRA cells were excluded. The donors were healthy, HIV-negative adults who had no recently reported acute infections or vaccinations. All donors were Caucasian adults living in Nashville, Tennessee, USA. Blood was obtained by leukapheresis, after which PBMCs were separated by Ficoll-Histopaque density gradient centrifugation and cryopreserved in liquid nitrogen vapor phase. Analytical flow cytometry was used to check the purity and quantity of every magnetically sorted T cell population. Each sorted fraction had its genomic DNA isolated and then quantified by UV absorbance on a Nanodrop 2000c.

The sample originates from a study of shared clonotypes between healthy human individuals (dated by TCRdb to the early 2020s). With regard to the full study: The cohort comprised a couple of women and a few men aged 18 to 49 years. For each donor, CD4 naive and CD4 memory were each given three plates, CD8 naive was given two plates, and CD8 memory was given one plate. Per donor, leukapheresis produced somewhere between about 0.94 and 9 billion PBMCs. To increase sequencing depth and limit assay-specific biases, different laboratories used diverse techniques to prepare libraries and sequence TCR repertoires. To estimate repertoire size and how much clonotype sharing occurs between individuals, the study deeply sequenced the blood TCR repertoires of five or six healthy adults.

Study-wide conclusions, independent of this receptor: Across a few donors, 4.5% to 6.5% of naive CD4, approximately 3.6% of naive CD8, about 2.3% of memory CD4, and 0.4% to 0.45% of memory CD8 clonotypes were shared. The small number of donors limited the genetic and exposure-history diversity represented. Pairwise subsampling led to the expectation that sequencing depth would affect the degree of clonotype sharing among donors. Higher generation probabilities were observed for clonotypes shared by all four sorted-subset donors than for non-shared clonotypes. Estimated clonotype richness was generally larger for naive than for memory subsets. Sampling was restricted to blood, and TCR repertoires in tissue are likely to differ from TCR repertoires in blood. Even with the large sequencing depth, rarefaction of the sorted-subset datasets indicated that sequencing was incomplete.

TCR CDR3 regions were amplified from genomic DNA by multiplex PCR using the deep immunoSEQ assay. Extracted genomic DNA from each cell subset was distributed evenly across all wells of several immunoSEQ 96-well plates, and each plate was treated as a replicate. Each replicate PCR for sorted subsets received around 210 ng genomic DNA, equal to around 32,000 T cell genomes. The purified libraries were quantified using a Qubit 3.0 fluorometer, sized with a Bioanalyzer 2100, and then quantified again using the KAPA Library Quantification kit. Every immunoSEQ 96-well plate was sequenced on a separate single-read 150-cycle Illumina NextSeq 550 flow cell. The authors' analysis ran thus. Because only junctional sequences without quality scores were contained in the immunoSEQ output, filtering matching that applied to full-length reads could not be performed. Sequences were annotated with PyIR, a Python wrapper for IgBLAST v1.9, and V/J genes and CDR3 were assigned using IMGT germline references. Any read was removed if the V/J assignment was weak (E-value above 1e-6), the CDR3 was missing, or the read contained stop codons, out-of-frame junctions, or ambiguous translated residues. A V3J clonotype was defined by an identical inferred V gene, J gene, and CDR3 amino acid sequence. To compute the percentage overlap between repertoires, the number of shared unique clonotypes was divided by the size of the smaller repertoire. Repertoire richness was assessed with RTK rarefaction, the Chao1 estimator, and Recon v2.1 estimates of unobserved clonotypes. Generation probabilities were computed with OLGA for all TCRbeta clonotypes obtained by the gDNA method from several donors. The immuneACCESS repertoire file appears here via TCRdb, limited to in-frame rearrangements. These files lack a portion of the clones; in checked studies, under half of the deficit traces to unresolved V genes, and the cause of the others is not known. For V, J and clone size, that table is used; D and trimming come from the DNA. Within this sample are millions of clones, with approximately 94% of them counted one time only. Of the sample, roughly 1.8% falls within the top ten clones.

The sample was naive CD8+ T cells from PBMCs. The sample's cell subset or site, from its label and the paper: CD45RA+CCR7+. This clonotype was sampled from a man aged 18 to 30 in good health. Some clones in this sample may be carry-over from other donors' samples. The chain uses TRBV15 and TRBJ1-5, with a tentative D gene TRBD1 over 6 matching bases. DNA sequence: TGTGCCACCAGTCTCAAGGGGGGCCCGGGTCAGCCCCAGCATTTT. It encodes CATSLKGGPGQPQHF.